These 23 T cell receptor beta chains were sequenced from one sample in a study of control samples from healthy donors and cancer patients. Some clones are missing from TCRdb's copy, which holds only in-frame ones; the method was immunoSEQ multiplex PCR. The repertoire holds about 29,000 clones, with around nine tenths as singletons. Sequencing used formalin-fixed, paraffin-embedded tissue. The source of these receptors is a female donor with melanoma.

V and J are TRBV28 and TRBJ1-5; D is possibly TRBD1 (5 bases). Germline CDR1 reads MDHEN; CDR2 reads SYDVKM. The CDR3 runs 14 residues. The V gene lost 3 bases and the J gene lost 7 bases, with 13 bases spanning the gap. DNA for the CDR3: TGTGCCAGCAGTTTTGAGCAGGGCCGGCAGCCCCAGCATTTT. This gives the protein CASSFEQGRQPQHF.

The V gene is TRBV4-1, the J gene TRBJ2-7, with TRBD1 identical over 7 bases. In germline, CDR1 is MGHRA, CDR2 YSYEKL. V lost 5 bases and J lost 3; bases outside the gene matches: 4. The CDR3 spans 13 residues. Here the CDR3 DNA reads TGCGCCAGCAGCTGGGACAGCGGCTACGAGCAGTACTTC. Translation: CASSWDSGYEQYF.

This clone was seen a single time. The genes are TRBV3-1 (or the pseudogene TRBV3-2) and TRBJ1-1; 11 bases fit TRBD1. Trimming at V came to 6 bases and at J to 13 bases, leaving 10 bases not matched to a gene. This CDR3 is 13 amino acids long. CDR1 and CDR2 (germline): LGHDT, YNNKEL (reference sequence). CDR3 in DNA: TGTGCCAGCAGAGCTAGGACAGGGGGCTACGGTTTCTTT. Protein product: CASRARTGGYGFF.

The chain uses TRBV7-9 and TRBJ2-1, with 7 bases fitting TRBD1. V lost 3 bases, J lost 8 bases, and 7 bases stayed unmatched. The CDR3 totals 14 residues. CDR1 SEHNR and CDR2 FQNEAQ come from the germline V gene (reference sequence). The CDR3, as DNA: TGTGCCAGCAGCTTCGGACAGGTCACGGATGAGCAGTTCTTC. This sequence encodes CASSFGQVTDEQFF.

The chain links TRBV19 to TRBJ1-1; TRBD1 matches 8 bases. V lost 7 bases and J lost 2; bases outside the gene matches: 9. The CDR3 loop spans 15 amino acids. Germline CDR1 and CDR2: LNHDA and SQIVND (reference sequence). The CDR3, as DNA: TGTGCCAGTACCAGGACAGGGATAGTAAACACTGAAGCTTTCTTT. Amino acids: CASTRTGIVNTEAFF. The full variable domain, rest sourced from reference TRBV19 and TRBJ1-1, is DGGITQSPKYLFRKEGQNVTLSCEQNLNHDAMYWYRQDPGQGLRLIYYSQIVNDFQKGDIAEGYSVSREKKESFPLTVTSAQKNPTAFYLCASTRTGIVNTEAFFGQGTRLTVV.

The rearrangement uses TRBV5-4 and TRBJ2-1; 15 bases fit TRBD2. J gave up 9 bases and V 4 bases, and 11 bases lay outside the gene matches. CDR1 is SGHNT and CDR2 is YYREEE in the germline V gene (reference sequence). The CDR3 is made up of 17 amino acids. The CDR3 DNA reads TGTGCCAGCAGCCAGGGGACTAGCGGGAGGCATAATAGTGAGCAGTTCTTC. Protein product: CASSQGTSGRHNSEQFF.

This chain uses TRBV21-1 with TRBJ1-2; the tabulated D call, TRBD1, remains unverified against the DNA. TRBV21-1 is annotated as a pseudogene. This CDR3 region has 15 residues. CDR3 DNA sequence: TGTGCCAGCAGCTCCCGGGACAGGGCTTTTGGAGGCTACACCTTC. Translation gives CASSSRDRAFGGYTF.

The chain couples TRBV9 to TRBJ2-3, with D possibly being TRBD1 (5 bases). This CDR3 spans 14 amino acids. V was trimmed by 4 bases and J by 6 bases, leaving 15 bases between them. Germline V gene data show CDR1 as SGDLS and CDR2 as YYNGEE. Here the CDR3 reads CASSLTTAGDTQYF. CDR3 in DNA: TGTGCCAGCAGCCTCACCACGGCAGGGGATACGCAGTATTTT.

The chain links TRBV4-1 to TRBJ1-2, with D possibly TRBD1 on 5 matching bases. Trimming pared 0 bases from V and 1 base from J, leaving 6 bases between. Germline V lookup: CDR1 MGHRA, CDR2 YSYEKL. The CDR3 has 14 residues. The CDR3, as DNA: TGCGCCAGCAGCCAAGAGGGGCTTAACTATGGCTACACCTTC. Its translation is CASSQEGLNYGYTF.

This clone was detected once. This sequence joins TRBV3-1 (or the pseudogene TRBV3-2) and TRBJ2-1, with 11 bases lining up with TRBD2. In germline, CDR1 is LGHDT, CDR2 YNNKEL (reference sequence). The CDR3 has 14 residues. The ends lost 3 bases at V and 5 bases at J; junction bases unmatched: 0. The DNA for the CDR3 is TGTGCCAGCAGCCAGGGACTAGCGGACAATGAGCAGTTCTTC. Its protein product is CASSQGLADNEQFF.

The CDR3 DNA sequence: TGTGCCAGCAGTAGGTACTATGGCTACACCTTC. This codes for CASSRYYGYTF. This chain uses TRBV2 with TRBJ1-2; D is unclear. Germline lookup yields CDR1 SNHLY and CDR2 FYNNEI. With 5 bases removed from V and 3 bases from J, the gap between germline ends came to 4 bases. The CDR3 is 11 amino acids.

This clone was recorded once. The DNA for the CDR3 is TGTGCCAGCAGTTACTCAGGCTCCCACCTGGGAGATGAGCAGTTCTTC. It translates to CASSYSGSHLGDEQFF. The V gene is TRBV6-2 or TRBV6-3, the J gene TRBJ2-1; D might be TRBD2 (5 bases). The CDR3 totals 16 residues. The V gene lost 0 bases and the J gene lost 8 bases, with 17 bases spanning the gap. Germline V gives CDR1 MNHEY, CDR2 SVGEGT.

V is TRBV4-1 and J is TRBJ2-2; no clear D. Germline CDR1 reads MGHRA; CDR2 reads YSYEKL. V lost 1 base, J lost 8 bases, and 8 bases lay in between. The CDR3 is 13 residues long. DNA for the CDR3: TGCGCCAGCAGCCAAGTGGTCGGTGGGGAGCTGTTTTTT. As protein: CASSQVVGGELFF.

The chain recombines TRBV5-1 with TRBJ1-1; D unresolved. The CDR3 runs to 14 residues. Looked up from germline, CDR1 is SGHRS and CDR2 is YFSETQ. The V end was cut by 0 bases, the J end by 3 bases, with 9 bases between. This CDR3 reads CASSLAASYTEAFF. The CDR3 nucleotides are TGCGCCAGCAGCTTGGCCGCCAGCTACACTGAAGCTTTCTTT.

CDR3: CASSQEAQGNEQYF. DNA of the CDR3: TGCGCCAGCAGCCAAGAGGCACAGGGGAACGAGCAGTACTTC. This chain joins TRBV4-3 and TRBJ2-7; 7 positions match TRBD1. The germline CDR1 and CDR2 sequences are LGHNA and YSLEER. The CDR3 has 14 residues. V shed 0 bases and J 5 bases; nucleotides not matched to a gene: 4.

This clone was observed a single time. V usage is TRBV30 and J usage is TRBJ1-5, with D possibly matching TRBD1 (5 bases). The CDR3 loop spans 13 amino acids. From germline, CDR1 is GTSNPN and CDR2 SVGIG (reference sequence). Trimming left V 2 bases short and J 5 bases short, with 10 bases between. The CDR3 region has the DNA TGTGCCTGGAGTTTTGGGGGAGATCAGCCCCAGCATTTT. Its protein product is CAWSFGGDQPQHF. Supplemented by reference TRBV30 and TRBJ1-5, the full variable domain reads SQTIHQWPATLVQPVGSPLSLECTVEGTSNPNLYWYRQAAGRGLQLLFYSVGIGQISSEVPQNLSASRPQDRQFILSSKKLLLSDSGFYLCAWSFGGDQPQHFGDGTRLSIL.

The V gene is TRBV18, the J gene TRBJ1-2, with a tentative D call TRBD1 (5 bases). The V gene's germline CDR1 is KGHSH and CDR2 LQKENI. The CDR3 length is 14 residues. Between the trimmed V and J ends, which lost 3 bases and 8 bases, there was a span of 16 bases. CDR3 loop: CASSPTDWLGGYTF. In DNA, the CDR3 is TGTGCCAGCTCACCGACAGATTGGTTGGGGGGCTACACCTTC.

This clone has a single count. The gene calls are TRBV7-2 and TRBJ2-1, with 12 bases aligning to TRBD2. The germline V gene has CDR1 SGHTA and CDR2 FQGNSA. This CDR3 has 15 amino acids. Trimming cost V 2 bases and J 5 bases; bases outside gene matches: 1. The CDR3 DNA reads as TGTGCCAGCAGCTTACGACTAGCGGGGGACAATGAGCAGTTCTTC. Translation gives CASSLRLAGDNEQFF.

The rearrangement links TRBV15 to TRBJ2-5; 14 nucleotides agree with TRBD2. Looked up from germline, CDR1 is LNHNV and CDR2 is YYDKDF (reference sequence). This CDR3 has 19 amino acids. V trimming: 1 base; J trimming: 7 bases; junction bases outside the gene matches: 14. This CDR3 reads CATSRAPGLAGAKEGTQYF. CDR3 coding DNA: TGTGCCACCAGCAGAGCACCGGGACTAGCGGGAGCGAAAGAGGGGACCCAGTACTTC.

The chain has TRBV18 and TRBJ2-3; D remains unclear. Germline V lookup: CDR1 KGHSH, CDR2 LQKENI. This CDR3 contains 13 residues. Between the trimmed V and J ends, which lost 6 bases and 6 bases, there was a span of 13 bases. The CDR3 nucleotides are TGTGCCAGCTCTCCGGACCTTCAGGATACGCAGTATTTT. Amino acids: CASSPDLQDTQYF.

V usage is TRBV2 and J usage is TRBJ1-2, with no clear D. CDR3 length: 13 residues. V lost 5 bases and J lost 6, with 13 bases in between. CDR1 is SNHLY, CDR2 FYNNEI, per germline. CDR3 sequence (DNA): TGTGCCAGCAGTACGGGATATTTTGATGGCTACACCTTC. It specifies CASSTGYFDGYTF.

The J gene is TRBJ1-6, the V gene TRBV7-9, with TRBD1 matching 8 bases. The V segment lost 3 bases and the J segment 7 bases; nucleotides outside the gene matches: 2. Looked up from germline, CDR1 is SEHNR and CDR2 is FQNEAQ (reference sequence). The CDR3 sequence is 14 residues long. The CDR3 reads CASSFGQGNSPLHF. DNA of the CDR3: TGTGCCAGCAGCTTCGGACAGGGAAATTCACCCCTCCACTTT.

The chain couples TRBV29-1 to TRBJ1-1; TRBD1 might be the D (5 bases). Trimming shortened V by 2 bases and J by 0 bases, and 13 bases separated the two germline ends. The length of the CDR3 is 15 residues. Germline assignment: CDR1 SQVTM and CDR2 ANQGSEA. CDR3 amino acids: CSVEFREKVNTEAFF. DNA for the CDR3: TGCAGCGTTGAATTCAGGGAAAAAGTGAACACTGAAGCTTTCTTT.